Following are 29 T cell receptor beta chains from one sample sequenced in a study of cytomegalovirus exposure and HLA in healthy donors. With 60 Vbeta and 13 Jbeta primers, the PCR was carried out. Assay: immunoSEQ multiplex PCR; the TCRdb copy retains only in-frame clones and omits some. The sample carries some 98,000 clones, roughly 81% recorded once. Sequencing was done on a sample of PBMCs. The receptor set was obtained from a middle-aged man in good health and CMV-seronegative.

This clone has only a few counts. The same CDR3 arises from other DNA sequences in this sample as well. The chain recombines TRBV18 with TRBJ2-5; D gene ambiguous. In germline, CDR1 is KGHSH, CDR2 LQKENI. Trimming stripped 0 bases from V and 5 bases from J, with 7 bases between. CDR3 length equals 13 residues. CDR3 DNA sequence: TGTGCCAGCTCACCACCTGTGGAGGAGACCCAGTACTTC. Residues: CASSPPVEETQYF.

The chain uses TRBV13 and TRBJ1-4, with 9 bases aligning to TRBD1. V shed 3 bases, J shed 5 bases, and the junction held 4 bases outside the gene matches. The CDR3 spans 15 residues. Per the germline V gene, CDR1 is PRHDT and CDR2 is FYEKMQ (reference sequence). Here the CDR3 DNA reads TGTGCCAGCAGCTTCTCAACAGGGGGCAATGAAAAACTGTTTTTT. Protein: CASSFSTGGNEKLFF.

V and J are TRBV10-3 and TRBJ1-1; 9 nucleotides line up with TRBD1. Trimming removed 6 bases from V and 7 bases from J; junction bases left unmatched: 12. Germline values: CDR1 ENHRY, CDR2 SYGVKD. The CDR3 is 15 residues long. Here the CDR3 reads CAIRTPGTGFGEAFF. The CDR3 region has the DNA TGTGCCATCAGAACACCCGGGACAGGGTTCGGTGAAGCTTTCTTT.

The chain combines TRBV7-3 with TRBJ1-6; TRBD1 matches at 10 bases. The germline CDR1 and CDR2 sequences are SGHTA and FQGTGA. V gave up 3 bases and J gave up 9 bases; unmatched junction bases: 5. CDR3 length equals 15 residues. The CDR3 nucleotides are TGTGCCAGCAGCTTCCGGGACAGGGGTACTTCACCCCTCCACTTT. Translated: CASSFRDRGTSPLHF.

This clone showed up just once. The CDR3: CASSFDRVESGGYTF. The CDR3 region has the DNA TGCGCCAGCAGCTTTGACAGGGTCGAATCAGGTGGCTACACCTTC. The V gene is TRBV5-1, the J gene TRBJ1-2; 7 nucleotides agree with TRBD1. V lost 2 bases to trimming and J lost 7 bases; unmatched junction nucleotides: 11. The CDR3 totals 15 residues. Germline V gene sequence: CDR1 SGHRS, CDR2 YFSETQ.

J is TRBJ1-5 and V is TRBV29-1, with 7 bases aligning to TRBD1. Germline V lookup: CDR1 SQVTM, CDR2 ANQGSEA. V was clipped by 6 bases and J by 2 bases; unmatched bases: 4. CDR3 length equals 13 residues. This chain's CDR3 is CSVQGDGNQPQHF. CDR3 nucleotide sequence: TGCAGCGTGCAGGGGGACGGCAATCAGCCCCAGCATTTT.

The chain employs TRBV11-2 and TRBJ2-7; D not certain. CDR1 and CDR2 from the germline V gene are SGHAT and FQNNGV. The CDR3 runs 15 residues. Trimming left V 0 bases short and J 3 bases short, with 12 bases between. The DNA of the CDR3 is TGTGCCAGCAGCTTAGATGAGAAACCGTACTACGAGCAGTACTTC. This codes for CASSLDEKPYYEQYF.

This chain joins TRBV18 and TRBJ2-7, with 9 bases identical to TRBD1. From germline, CDR1 is KGHSH and CDR2 LQKENI. Germline trimming cut 3 bases from V and 2 bases from J; bases unmatched to any gene: 2. There are 14 residues in the CDR3. DNA for the CDR3: TGTGCCAGCTCACCCCGGGACAGGGCCTACGAGCAGTACTTC. Translation gives CASSPRDRAYEQYF. The variable domain in full, with the rest retrieved from reference TRBV18 and TRBJ2-7, is NAGVMQNPRHLVRRRGQEARLRCSPMKGHSHVYWYRQLPEEGLKFMVYLQKENIIDESGMPKERFSAEFPKEGPSILRIQQVVRGDSAAYFCASSPRDRAYEQYFGPGTRLTVT.

The CDR3 DNA reads TGTGCCAGCAGTTTCGGGTCTATAGCCAAAAACATTCAGTACTTC. Translated: CASSFGSIAKNIQYF. This chain uses TRBV28 with TRBJ2-4; D not resolved. The CDR3 spans 15 residues. The V gene's germline CDR1 is MDHEN and CDR2 SYDVKM. Trimming removed 3 bases from V and 0 bases from J, with 9 bases in between.

The rearrangement links TRBV19 to TRBJ1-6; weak D call: TRBD1 (6 bases). V lost 6 bases, J lost 9 bases, and 21 bases lay in between. This CDR3 region has 16 residues. Germline values: CDR1 LNHDA, CDR2 SQIVND (reference sequence). CDR3 coding DNA: TGTGCCAGTAGGACCGCCGGGACACTGCTTAGTTCACCCCTCCACTTT. The encoded protein is CASRTAGTLLSSPLHF.

The V gene is TRBV9, the J gene TRBJ2-3, with 9 bases matching TRBD2. The CDR3 has 16 amino acids. CDR1 and CDR2 (germline): SGDLS, YYNGEE. The V and J ends lost 2 bases and 2 bases, in that order; junction bases with no gene match: 6. The CDR3 bases are TGTGCCAGCAGCGTTAGGGCTAGCGGGGCCACAGATACGCAGTATTTT. It specifies CASSVRASGATDTQYF. Supplemented by reference TRBV9 and TRBJ2-3, the full variable domain reads DSGVTQTPKHLITATGQRVTLRCSPRSGDLSVYWYQQSLDQGLQFLIQYYNGEERAKGNILERFSAQQFPDLHSELNLSSLELGDSALYFCASSVRASGATDTQYFGPGTRLTVL.

This clone is a singleton in its sample. The CDR3: CASSLSGDNPSYEQYF. The CDR3 DNA sequence: TGTGCCAGCAGTTTATCAGGGGACAACCCCTCCTACGAGCAGTACTTC. The V gene is TRBV27, the J gene TRBJ2-7, with D possibly matching TRBD1 (6 bases). Per the germline V gene, CDR1 is MNHEY and CDR2 is SMNVEV (reference sequence). CDR3 length: 16 amino acids. V was pared by 0 bases and J by 0 bases, with 12 bases between.

This rearrangement joins TRBV6-6 to TRBJ2-5, with 12 bases matching TRBD1. The end of the DNA is better explained by TRBJ2-7, so the J call may be wrong. The CDR3 spans 12 residues. Per the germline V gene, CDR1 is MNHNY and CDR2 is SVGAGI (reference sequence). In nucleotides, the CDR3 is TGTGCCACAGGGACAGGGGGCGACGAGCAGTACTTC. Its protein is CATGTGGDEQYF.

The chain recombines TRBV5-6 with TRBJ2-7; D possibly corresponds to TRBD2 (5 bases). From germline, CDR1 is SGHDT and CDR2 YYEEEE. This CDR3 is built from 13 residues. Deletions cut 1 base from V and 6 bases from J, with 11 bases between. CDR3 coding DNA: TGTGCCAGCAGCTTGTTACGGGGTGGCGAGCAGTACTTC. Protein product: CASSLLRGGEQYF.

This clone occurred once. The chain combines TRBV6-6 with TRBJ1-6; TRBD1 agrees at 10 bases. The CDR3 has 14 amino acids. Per germline, CDR1 MNHNY and CDR2 SVGAGI (reference sequence). Germline trimming cut 2 bases from V and 14 bases from J; bases unmatched to any gene: 6. In nucleotides, the CDR3 is TGTGCCAGCAGTTACACGACAGGGGGCAGCGCCCTCCACTTT. Translated, it gives CASSYTTGGSALHF.

The CDR3 is CASSPWAGGHQPQHF. The CDR3, as DNA: TGCGCCAGCAGTCCCTGGGCAGGGGGCCATCAGCCCCAGCATTTT. This rearrangement joins TRBV4-3 to TRBJ1-5; 8 bases fit TRBD1. V lost 6 bases and J lost 5; bases outside the gene matches: 9. The V gene's germline CDR1 is LGHNA and CDR2 YSLEER. The CDR3 is 15 amino acids.

The chain is built from TRBV19 and TRBJ1-5, with D possibly TRBD1 on 5 matching bases. This CDR3 contains 14 residues. Trimming stripped 8 bases from V and 3 bases from J, with 14 bases between. The V gene's germline CDR1 is LNHDA and CDR2 SQIVND (reference sequence). The CDR3, as DNA: TGTGCCAGTCTCCCAGGGTTGGTCAATCAGCCCCAGCATTTT. Protein: CASLPGLVNQPQHF. Based on the CDR3 plus reference TRBV19 and TRBJ1-5, the full variable domain is DGGITQSPKYLFRKEGQNVTLSCEQNLNHDAMYWYRQDPGQGLRLIYYSQIVNDFQKGDIAEGYSVSREKKESFPLTVTSAQKNPTAFYLCASLPGLVNQPQHFGDGTRLSIL.

The chain joins TRBV6-1 to TRBJ2-5; 7 positions match TRBD1. This CDR3 region has 13 residues. Germline CDR1 is MNHNS and CDR2 is SASEGT. Trimming removed 6 bases from V and 5 bases from J; junction bases left unmatched: 6. CDR3 sequence (DNA): TGTGCCAGCAGAACGACAGGGCTGGAGACCCAGTACTTC. This codes for CASRTTGLETQYF.

The sample holds a few counts of this clone. The chain recombines TRBV11-2 with TRBJ2-7; 11 bases align to TRBD1. CDR1 and CDR2 from the germline V gene are SGHAT and FQNNGV. The CDR3 spans 15 residues. J lost 2 bases, V lost 5 bases, and 5 bases had no gene match. The CDR3 loop reads CASSQGTGGTYEQYF. CDR3 in DNA: TGTGCCAGCAGCCAGGGGACAGGGGGAACCTACGAGCAGTACTTC. Full variable domain (remainder filled in from reference TRBV11-2 and TRBJ2-7): EAGVAQSPRYKIIEKRQSVAFWCNPISGHATLYWYQQILGQGPKLLIQFQNNGVVDDSQLPKDRFSAERLKGVDSTLKIQPAKLEDSAVYLCASSQGTGGTYEQYFGPGTRLTVT.

The chain employs TRBV6-5 and TRBJ2-4; D unresolved. With 7 bases removed from V and 7 bases from J, the gap between germline ends came to 8 bases. Germline CDR1 is MNHEY and CDR2 is SVGAGI. The CDR3 totals 11 residues. In DNA, the CDR3 is TGTGCCAGCACCGACGGGAACATTCAGTACTTC. The encoded protein is CASTDGNIQYF.

The rearrangement uses TRBV5-1 and TRBJ2-1, with TRBD2 matching 13 bases. The germline CDR1 and CDR2 sequences are SGHRS and YFSETQ. V shed 4 bases and J 9 bases; nucleotides not matched to a gene: 13. This CDR3 contains 17 residues. The CDR3 bases are TGCGCCAGCAGCATTCAACCTACTAGCGGGGGGGTTGGTGAGCAGTTCTTC. It codes for CASSIQPTSGGVGEQFF.

On this clone itself: At one of its ends the junction is not consistent with the germline gene, which may arise from a read error. The chain is built from TRBV7-9 and TRBJ2-7; D remains ambiguous. Germline CDR1 and CDR2: SEHNR and FQNEAQ (reference sequence). CDR3 length: 12 amino acids. CDR3 sequence: CSSSLFQREQYF. In nucleotides, the CDR3 is TGTTCCAGCAGCTTATTCCAGCGCGAGCAGTACTTC.

The chain carries TRBV6-1 and TRBJ2-7; maybe TRBD1 (6 bases). Trimming pared 5 bases from V and 3 bases from J, leaving 11 bases between. The CDR3 has 13 amino acids. From germline, CDR1 is MNHNS and CDR2 SASEGT. The CDR3 DNA is TGTGCCAGCAGTCGGGGACAAGACTACGAGCAGTACTTC. Protein: CASSRGQDYEQYF.

This clone was picked up a small number of times. The CDR3 region is CSVEIPRSRQGPSSGNTIYF. The CDR3 nucleotides are TGCAGCGTTGAAATCCCCAGATCTAGGCAGGGCCCCAGCTCTGGAAACACCATATATTTT. The chain employs TRBV29-1 and TRBJ1-3; D is possibly TRBD1 (5 bases). There are 20 residues in the CDR3. The V gene lost 2 bases and the J gene lost 0 bases, with 26 bases spanning the gap. The germline gives CDR1 SQVTM, CDR2 ANQGSEA.

CDR3 sequence reads: CASGAQAQETQYF. The CDR3 DNA is TGTGCCAGCGGCGCTCAGGCCCAAGAGACCCAGTACTTC. V and J are TRBV5-6 and TRBJ2-5; D not resolved. V shed 7 bases and J shed 1 base, with 11 bases lying between them. Germline V gives CDR1 SGHDT, CDR2 YYEEEE. The CDR3 spans 13 residues.

For the CDR3, the DNA is TGTGCCAGCTCGCAGGGGGCGTCTAATGAAAAACTGTTTTTT. Its translation: CASSQGASNEKLFF. This sequence joins TRBV5-4 and TRBJ1-4; 8 bases match TRBD1. CDR1 is SGHNT and CDR2 is YYREEE in the germline V gene (reference sequence). The CDR3 is 14 amino acids. V dropped 7 bases and J dropped 3; count of bases not matched to a gene: 5.

A note on this clone: At the DNA level, this CDR3 is encoded by other sequences in the same sample as well. The chain combines TRBV6-1 with TRBJ2-7; D unclear. V lost 1 base and J 4 bases, leaving 8 bases between the germline ends. The CDR3 is made up of 13 amino acids. CDR1 is MNHNS, CDR2 SASEGT, per germline. CDR3 sequence (DNA): TGTGCCAGCAGTGAAGTCGGCGGTTACGAGCAGTACTTC. It yields the protein CASSEVGGYEQYF.

The sample holds one count of this clone. The chain is built from TRBV11-2 and TRBJ2-7; tentative D call: TRBD1 (6 bases). Germline-derived CDR1 and CDR2 are SGHAT and FQNNGV. The CDR3 runs to 15 residues. V gave up 1 base and J gave up 3 bases, with 13 bases separating them. CDR3 nucleotide sequence: TGTGCCAGCAGCTTAGTTGTGACAGGAGACTACGAGCAGTACTTC. Translation gives CASSLVVTGDYEQYF.

The chain uses TRBV9 and TRBJ2-3, with TRBD2 identical over 7 bases. The germline gives CDR1 SGDLS, CDR2 YYNGEE. This CDR3 contains 13 residues. V lost 0 bases, J lost 10 bases, and 5 bases stayed unmatched. The CDR3 nucleotides are TGTGCCAGCAGCGTAGAAGCTGGGAGGGCGCAGTATTTT. This gives the protein CASSVEAGRAQYF.